This T cell receptor (beta chain) was retrieved from a study of blood T cell repertoires in COVID-19. Study information: Some COVID-19 samples were acute and others convalescent; all came from the United States, Italy and Spain. PBMCs, B-cell-depleted T cells, or T cells provided the cDNA or gDNA that made up the material.

The length of the CDR3 is 15 residues. The V gene end was trimmed by 4 bases and the J gene end by 10 bases; junction bases not matched to a gene: 9. In germline, CDR1 is MNHEY, CDR2 SMNVEV (reference sequence). In the original workflow: Nucleated cell number was recorded as an estimate derived from reference gene primer amplification. Sequencing used immunoSEQ multiplex PCR; TCRdb keeps in-frame clones, though not all of them. Clonal size and the V and J genes are those of that table, whereas D and trimming came from the DNA. In the table there are 200,000 to 250,000 clones, about 83% of which are singletons.

The rearrangement uses TRBV27 and TRBJ1-6; 8 bases line up with TRBD1. Sample: peripheral blood. The receptor's source is a young man who had recovered from COVID-19. This CDR3 reads CASSSLQGVVSPLHF. Here the CDR3 DNA reads TGTGCCAGCAGTTCGTTACAGGGGGTTGTCTCACCCCTCCACTTT.